The T cell receptor (beta chain) described here comes from a study of Graves' ophthalmopathy and Graves' hyperthyroidism. Overall study results and limits: From stable hyperthyroidism, ophthalmopathy was separated by a 13-signature model with about 88% sensitivity and over 70% specificity. Thyroid clonotypes that were expanded above 0.001 frequency mostly also appeared in blood.

TCR beta CDR3 regions were amplified from RNA transcripts. Second-round multiplex PCR came after a first-round RT-PCR that employed HTBI primers. One entry per CDR3 protein results from TCRdb running MiXCR on the multiplex PCR reads. The sample yields approximately 700,000 distinct CDR3 sequences, about two fifths seen once. The table lists this clonotype with many counts. What it recognizes is unknown. Ophthalmopathy donors showed moderate-to-severe activity, CAS ≥3, NOSPECS ≥4 and a duration under 3 months. Diagnosis was based on clinical symptoms, serum thyroxine, TRAb, thyroid ultrasound and orbital computed tomography. The CDR3 spans 13 residues. Trimming pared 0 bases from V and 2 bases from J, leaving 7 bases between. CDR1 is DFQATT and CDR2 is SNEGSKA in the germline V gene (reference sequence).

This rearrangement joins TRBV20-1 to TRBJ1-2; D is unclear. The clonotype originates from an adult man with Graves' ophthalmopathy. The material sequenced was peripheral blood. This CDR3 reads CSAREEGNYGYTF. As DNA, the CDR3 is TGCAGTGCTAGAGAAGAGGGCAACTATGGCTACACCTTC.